These T cell receptor beta chains were read from a single sample in a study of CD8 T cells in ankylosing spondylitis. TCRdb called the 5' RACE reads again in MiXCR, with one record for every CDR3 protein. The sample shows some 63,000 distinct CDR3 sequences, 6.2% of them seen only once. Material for sequencing was synovial fluid, either unsorted or a sorted T cell fraction (not recorded which). The receptors here all came from a male donor with ankylosing spondylitis. Each CDR3 is given without its conserved first and last residue. The order of the fields is V gene, CDR3 protein.

V: TRBV28
CDR3: ASRFGEGEQF

V: TRBV9
CDR3: ASSATGLNTGELF

V: TRBV10-3
CDR3: AISPGLGSYEQY

V: TRBV20-1
CDR3: SAPTGYGYT

V: TRBV7-9
CDR3: ASSLAAGRQF

V: TRBV7-9
CDR3: ASSLVTDNEQF

V: TRBV10-2
CDR3: ASSVFGTGEKLF

V: TRBV5-1
CDR3: ASSLVLGRDEQF

V: TRBV5-1
CDR3: ASSRGPPTGELF

V: TRBV18
CDR3: ASSPGAGTGSGANVLT

V: TRBV7-2
CDR3: ASRQTSGSYNEQF

V: TRBV5-1
CDR3: ASSLQSTQY

V: TRBV29-1
CDR3: SVSTAGEQY

V: TRBV29-1
CDR3: SVGTSGSWEQY

V: TRBV11-2
CDR3: ASSSPGTGGIMTQY

V: TRBV6-5
CDR3: ASSYSVGLEDIQY

V: TRBV3-1
CDR3: ASSQVTGGLNEQY

V: TRBV24-1
CDR3: ATSVSHTVQLAEETQY

V: TRBV19
CDR3: ASRGRGVYEQY

V: TRBV28
CDR3: ASSTSGWGRELF

V: TRBV14
CDR3: ASSQVRQGDGYT

V: TRBV10-3
CDR3: AISEGWDQLNEQF

V: TRBV20-1
CDR3: SARVLTSGYNEQF

V: TRBV5-1
CDR3: ASSLNGNTGELF

V: TRBV30
CDR3: ACSGRGLSNTGELF

V: TRBV20-1
CDR3: SATQLSGSSYEQY

V: TRBV19
CDR3: ASSHPRQRTSPLH

V: TRBV6-2/TRBV6-3
CDR3: ASRQLAGGLDDTQY

V: TRBV20-1
CDR3: SARGRATYNEQF

V: TRBV27
CDR3: ASGTAYEQY

V: TRBV18
CDR3: ASSPRVGRQETQY

V: TRBV5-4
CDR3: ASFERGYNEQF

V: TRBV11-3
CDR3: ASSFRDGRSYEQY

V: TRBV2
CDR3: ASSELKGDAGELF

V: TRBV7-2
CDR3: ASSLALGQGRGGELF

V: TRBV7-2
CDR3: ASSGTTSGPETQY

V: TRBV6-5
CDR3: ASSYSEVYGYT

V: TRBV5-1
CDR3: ASSLSGLSTDTQY

V: TRBV10-3
CDR3: AITAGANYGYT

V: TRBV5-1
CDR3: ASSRQGNTEAF

V: TRBV7-9
CDR3: ASSLSASTNEQF

V: TRBV11-2
CDR3: ASSSSGRALEQY

V: TRBV19
CDR3: ASGFGSGANVLT

V: TRBV7-8
CDR3: ASSFSSGTGGNTEAF

V: TRBV28
CDR3: ASSLQGANEKLF

V: TRBV5-1
CDR3: ASRARLAGGTYEQY

V: TRBV5-4
CDR3: ASSLREFTDTQY

V: TRBV29-1
CDR3: SVEDLGTGDTDTQY

V: TRBV5-1
CDR3: ASSLVAANYGYT

V: TRBV6-1
CDR3: ASSVTGGRHQPQH

V: TRBV6-2/TRBV6-3
CDR3: ASSYYSSGSYNEQF

V: TRBV7-9
CDR3: ASSPDGFSTYEQY

V: TRBV18
CDR3: ASSAQTTNEKLF

V: TRBV20-1
CDR3: SAEVGFRETQY

V: TRBV19
CDR3: ASRLGTEAF

V: TRBV6-2/TRBV6-3
CDR3: ASSFLSGSSYNEQF

V: TRBV28
CDR3: ASSGTGVVEGQFSGNTIY